The sequence of this T cell receptor (beta chain) was determined in a study of T cell responses to AZD1222 COVID-19 vaccine. Findings and caveats of the study: Within unmutated variant regions lay the reported targets of nearly half of spike-specific TCRs. At baseline, seropositivity was found in only 5 to 7 AZD1222 recipients. Across the whole spike, CD4 TCRs peaked at regions 160-218 and 743-854.

Using immunoSEQ multiplex PCR, the repertoire was profiled, and TCRdb retains in-frame clones only, with some absent. Here the sample spans 140,000 to 150,000 clones, around 89% being singletons. As regards this clone: Its specificity is not known.

This sample comprised peripheral blood, obtained on day 0 of AZD1222 vaccination. This receptor was obtained from an adult in good health.

In DNA form, the CDR3 reads TGTGCCAGCAGCTTGGGCAGGGGGAGAGGGAACATTCAGTACTTC. It codes for CASSLGRGRGNIQYF. The chain combines TRBV5-6 with TRBJ2-4; 7 positions agree with TRBD1. Per the germline V gene, CDR1 is SGHDT and CDR2 is YYEEEE. CDR3 size: 15 residues. The V gene end was trimmed by 0 bases and the J gene end by 7 bases; junction bases not matched to a gene: 7.